The entry below gives a single T cell receptor beta chain sequence along with its context. Repertoires were generated with immunoSEQ multiplex PCR, while TCRdb's copy carries only in-frame clones and drops some. The table has some 62,000 clones, approximately 87% seen once; the top ten hold about 5.2%. The data belong to a study of technical replicates of blood from a handful of donors. Germline V CDR1 and CDR2: SGHNT, YYREEE (reference sequence). The CDR3 contains 16 residues. The junction had 11 bases not matched to a gene; V was cut back by 4 bases and J by 5 bases. The clonotype was recovered from a human donor in good health. Some clones in this sample may be carry-over from other donors' samples. This sequence joins TRBV5-4 and TRBJ2-7, with 11 bases fitting TRBD2. Sequenced input: PBMCs. CDR3: CASSRWTSGSGDEQYF. The CDR3 DNA sequence: TGTGCCAGCAGCCGTTGGACTAGCGGGTCTGGGGACGAGCAGTACTTC.